This entry is about one TCR beta chain. The data originate from a study of T cell responses to AZD1222 COVID-19 vaccine. Measured with immunoSEQ multiplex PCR; TCRdb has only the in-frame clones, and not every one. This sample has approximately 200,000 clones, with roughly 94% found just once. Trimming pared 7 bases from V and 4 bases from J, leaving 13 bases between. The CDR3 has 13 amino acids. Germline V gives CDR1 MDHEN, CDR2 SYDVKM. The sample was peripheral blood, taken 28 days after the second dose of the MenACWY control vaccine. The chain has TRBV28 and TRBJ1-2; the D gene is possibly TRBD1 (6 bases). The origin of this receptor is an adult who received the MenACWY meningococcal vaccine as a control. CDR3 amino acids: CASTRDKFYGYTF. Here the CDR3 DNA reads TGTGCCAGCACTCGGGACAAGTTCTATGGCTACACCTTC.